A selection of T cell receptor beta chains follows, all from one sample in a study of T cell repertoires in cytomegalovirus infection. From the reads, TCRdb called clonotypes with MiXCR, one entry per CDR3 protein. The repertoire holds approximately 550,000 distinct CDR3 sequences, with approximately 17% as singletons. Sequencing was performed on CD8+ T cells from PBMCs. Source of these receptors: a human donor in good health (CMV status not recorded). Some clones in this sample may be carry-over from other donors' samples. Each CDR3 is given with its conserved first and last residue. The D gene is left open where the match is weak. Clone size, where shown, is once, few, many, or a class for clones that have expanded.

j_call d_call clone_size cdr3_length v_call cdr3_aa cdr3_nt
TRBJ1-4 - - 19 TRBV5-5 CASSSGRDKKRRPDEKLFF TGTGCCAGCAGCTCGGGCCGGGACAAAAAACGCCGACCGGACGAAAAACTGTTTTTT
TRBJ2-3 - - 17 TRBV10-2 CASSESWGPLSTDTQYF TGCGCCAGCAGTGAGTCGTGGGGACCTCTTAGCACAGATACGCAGTATTTT
TRBJ2-1 - many 14 TRBV7-9 CASSFPGLSNEQFF TGTGCCAGCAGCTTCCCGGGACTCTCAAATGAGCAGTTCTTC
TRBJ1-2 TRBD1 - 14 TRBV7-9 CASPPQDRLDGYTF TGTGCCAGCCCGCCCCAGGACAGGTTGGACGGCTACACCTTC
TRBJ2-5 - - 14 TRBV19 CASTSDSVGETQYF TGTGCCAGTACCTCCGACTCGGTTGGGGAGACCCAGTACTTC
TRBJ1-6 TRBD1 few 14 TRBV27 CASRTGGTNSPLHF TGTGCCAGCAGGACAGGGGGCACTAATTCACCCCTCCACTTT
TRBJ2-3 - many 13 TRBV28 CASSLSGAYTQYF TGTGCCAGCAGTTTATCGGGAGCGTATACGCAGTATTTT
TRBJ1-6 - - 15 TRBV27 CASSLAAEGNSPLHF TGTGCCAGCAGTTTGGCAGCGGAGGGAAATTCACCCCTCCACTTT
TRBJ1-5 TRBD1 few 15 TRBV19 CASSIGQGALMPQHF TGTGCCAGTAGTATTGGACAGGGGGCCCTGATGCCCCAGCATTTT
TRBJ1-5 TRBD1 few 15 TRBV28 CASSPLRGANQPQHF TGTGCCAGCAGTCCTCTCAGGGGGGCCAATCAGCCCCAGCATTTT
TRBJ2-7 - few 13 TRBV15 CATSIALTYEQYF TGTGCCACCAGCATCGCGCTAACCTACGAGCAGTACTTC
TRBJ2-1 - many 11 TRBV11-2 CASSPLQEQFF TGTGCCAGCAGTCCCCTCCAGGAGCAGTTCTTC
TRBJ1-1 - - 14 TRBV9 CASSTAEGYTEAFF TGTGCCAGCAGCACGGCAGAGGGGTACACTGAAGCTTTCTTT
TRBJ2-7 - few 14 TRBV28 CASSSVTKEYEQYF TGTGCCAGCAGTTCTGTGACTAAAGAATACGAGCAGTACTTC
TRBJ2-3 - - 12 TRBV9 CASSVDLDTQYF TGTGCCAGCAGCGTAGATCTAGATACGCAGTATTTT
TRBJ2-2 - - 16 TRBV5-5 CASSHPGGIDTGELFF TGTGCCAGCAGCCACCCGGGGGGCATTGACACCGGGGAGCTGTTTTTT
TRBJ1-5 TRBD1 many 15 TRBV7-9 CASSPWDSSNQPQHF TGTGCCAGCAGCCCTTGGGACAGTAGCAATCAGCCCCAGCATTTT